These 5 T cell receptor beta chains originate from one sample sequenced in a study of T cell responses to AZD1222 COVID-19 vaccine. Some clones are missing from TCRdb's copy, which holds only in-frame ones; the method was immunoSEQ multiplex PCR. The table includes 150,000 or so clones, around 90% detected once. Sequenced material: peripheral blood, taken on day 0 of AZD1222 vaccination. Receptors were obtained from an adult in good health.

This CDR3 is CATGLAAYNEQFF. The CDR3 nucleotides are TGTGCCACCGGACTAGCGGCCTACAATGAGCAGTTCTTC. This chain connects TRBV7-6 to TRBJ2-1; 10 positions match TRBD2. V was pared by 10 bases and J by 2 bases, with 2 bases of the junction left unmatched. This CDR3 region has 13 residues. Germline V CDR1 and CDR2: SGHVS, FNYEAQ.

The chain couples TRBV7-8 to TRBJ1-5; 10 nucleotides agree with TRBD1. V gave up 1 base and J gave up 0 bases; unmatched junction bases: 3. Germline V gene sequence: CDR1 SGHVS, CDR2 FQNEAQ. The CDR3 length is 17 residues. The CDR3 coding sequence is TGTGCCAGCAGCTTAGGGACAGGGGGTTTTAGCAATCAGCCCCAGCATTTT. It encodes CASSLGTGGFSNQPQHF.

This clone appeared a single time. CDR3 bases: TGTGCCAGCAGCCAAAAACGGGTAGGCAACACTGAAGCTTTCTTT. Protein: CASSQKRVGNTEAFF. This chain joins TRBV3-1 (or the pseudogene TRBV3-2) and TRBJ1-1; unclear D gene. Germline V gives CDR1 LGHDT, CDR2 YNNKEL (reference sequence). CDR3 length equals 15 residues. The ends were cut back, 2 bases at V and 2 bases at J, with 12 bases in the middle.

This clone was counted once. V gene TRBV30 combines with J gene TRBJ2-1, with 15 bases fitting TRBD2. Germline trimming cut 4 bases from V and 6 bases from J; bases unmatched to any gene: 7. Germline V gene data show CDR1 as GTSNPN and CDR2 as SVGIG (reference sequence). The CDR3 loop spans 16 amino acids. The CDR3 DNA sequence: TGTGCCTGGATTCGGACTAGCGGGAGGGCTTTCAATGAGCAGTTCTTC. Its translation is CAWIRTSGRAFNEQFF.

This chain joins TRBV4-2 and TRBJ1-2, with D maybe TRBD1 (5 bases). This CDR3 is 15 amino acids long. Trimming took off 1 base at V and 1 base at J, with 10 bases between the two ends. Germline V lookup: CDR1 LGHNA, CDR2 YNFKEQ. The CDR3 region has the DNA TGTGCCAGCAGCCAAGTGGTGGGGGGTAACTATGGCTACACCTTC. This gives the protein CASSQVVGGNYGYTF.